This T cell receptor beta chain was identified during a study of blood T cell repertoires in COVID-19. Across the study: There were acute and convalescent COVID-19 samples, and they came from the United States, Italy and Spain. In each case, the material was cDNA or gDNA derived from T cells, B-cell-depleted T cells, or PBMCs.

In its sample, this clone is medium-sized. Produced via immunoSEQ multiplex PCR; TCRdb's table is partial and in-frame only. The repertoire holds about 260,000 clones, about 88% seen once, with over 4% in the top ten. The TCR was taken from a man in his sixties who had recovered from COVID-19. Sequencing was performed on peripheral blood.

In DNA form, the CDR3 reads TGTGCCAGCAGCCAGACGACAGGGGGCTATCACGAGCAGTACTTC. Its protein product is CASSQTTGGYHEQYF. The chain uses TRBV4-2 and TRBJ2-7, with 10 nucleotides matching TRBD1. Germline-derived CDR1 and CDR2 are LGHNA and YNFKEQ. The J segment lost 5 bases and the V segment lost 3 bases, leaving 7 bases of the junction unmatched. The CDR3 is 15 residues long.